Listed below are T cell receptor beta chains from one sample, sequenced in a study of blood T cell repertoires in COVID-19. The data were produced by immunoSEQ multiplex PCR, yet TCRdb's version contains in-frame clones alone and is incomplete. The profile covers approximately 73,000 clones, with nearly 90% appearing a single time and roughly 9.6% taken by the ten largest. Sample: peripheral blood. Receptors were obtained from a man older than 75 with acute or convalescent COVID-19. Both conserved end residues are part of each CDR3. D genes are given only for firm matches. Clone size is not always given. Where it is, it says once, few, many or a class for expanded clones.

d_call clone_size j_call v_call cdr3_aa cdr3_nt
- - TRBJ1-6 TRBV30 CACPGRDSWNSPLHF TGTGCCTGTCCCGGGCGAGACAGTTGGAATTCACCCCTCCACTTT
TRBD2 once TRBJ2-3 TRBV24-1 CATSDPTSGTDTQYF TGTGCCACCAGTGACCCGACTAGCGGCACAGATACGCAGTATTTT
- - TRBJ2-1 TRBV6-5 CASSMTTSSYNEQFF TGTGCCAGCAGTATGACTACAAGCTCCTACAATGAGCAGTTCTTC
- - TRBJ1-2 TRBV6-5 CASQGTAGRRGYTF TGTGCCAGCCAGGGGACCGCTGGACGTAGGGGCTACACCTTC
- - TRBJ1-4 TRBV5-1 CASSLDGAANEKLFF TGCGCCAGCAGCTTGGATGGGGCGGCTAATGAAAAACTGTTTTTT
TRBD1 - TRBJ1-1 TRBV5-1 CASSSGQGDTEAFF TGCGCCAGCAGCTCGGGACAGGGAGACACTGAAGCTTTCTTT
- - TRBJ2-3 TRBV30 CAWGTATDTQYF TGTGCCTGGGGAACAGCCACAGATACGCAGTATTTT
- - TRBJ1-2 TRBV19 CASSTSGTPTYGYTF TGTGCCAGTAGTACCTCGGGGACACCAACCTATGGCTACACCTTC
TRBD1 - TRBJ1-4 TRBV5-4 CASNRQGLGEKLFF TGTGCCAGCAACCGACAGGGACTAGGGGAAAAACTGTTTTTT
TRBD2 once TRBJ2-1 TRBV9 CASSVGLAAGEQFF TGTGCCAGCAGCGTGGGACTAGCGGCAGGTGAGCAGTTCTTC